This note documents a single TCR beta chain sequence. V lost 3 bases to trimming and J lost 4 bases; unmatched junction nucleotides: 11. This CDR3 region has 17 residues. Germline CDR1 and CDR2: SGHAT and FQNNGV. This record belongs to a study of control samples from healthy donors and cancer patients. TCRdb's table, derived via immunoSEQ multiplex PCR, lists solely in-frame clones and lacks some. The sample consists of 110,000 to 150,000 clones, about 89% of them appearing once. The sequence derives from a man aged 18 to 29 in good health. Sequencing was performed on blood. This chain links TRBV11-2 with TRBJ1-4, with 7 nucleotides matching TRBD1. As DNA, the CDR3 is TGTGCCAGCAGCTTCTTTTACGGGACAGCCTTTAATGAAAAACTGTTTTTT. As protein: CASSFFYGTAFNEKLFF.